These 14 T cell receptor beta chains originate from one sample sequenced in a study of shared clonotypes between healthy human individuals (dated by TCRdb to 2018 to 2021). Libraries were made using the immunoSEQ multiplex PCR assay. TCRdb holds this immuneACCESS table with in-frame rearrangements only. Some clones are missing; in checked studies, unresolved V genes explain under half, and the rest has no known cause. This sample has some 2.3 million clones in its table, and 85% to 95% of those were observed once. The ten largest clones capture roughly 0.36% of the sample. Sequencing was carried out using naive CD4+ T cells from PBMCs. This specimen's cell subset or site label, interpreted: CD45RA+ positively selected. The source of these receptors is a man younger than 35 in good health. Some clones in this sample may be carry-over from other donors' samples.

This rearrangement joins TRBV28 to TRBJ2-1; D is unclear. Trimming removed 8 bases from V and 8 bases from J, with 13 bases in between. The CDR3 covers 12 residues. Germline values: CDR1 MDHEN, CDR2 SYDVKM. Written as DNA, the CDR3 is TGTGCCAGCCGGGTTGTTTCGGATGAGCAGTTCTTC. Translating it yields CASRVVSDEQFF. The full variable domain, completed using reference TRBV28 and TRBJ2-1, is DVKVTQSSRYLVKRTGEKVFLECVQDMDHENMFWYRQDPGLGLRLIYFSYDVKMKEKGDIPEGYSVSREKKERFSLILESASTNQTSMYLCASRVVSDEQFFGPGTRLTVL.

The V and J genes are TRBV18 and TRBJ1-5; TRBD1 matches 7 bases. CDR1 and CDR2 (germline): KGHSH, LQKENI. Trimming cost V 2 bases and J 6 bases; bases outside gene matches: 4. The CDR3 consists of 14 residues. DNA for the CDR3: TGTGCCAGCTCACCAGCAGGGGGAATTCAGCCCCAGCATTTT. This translates into CASSPAGGIQPQHF.

The rearrangement joins TRBV18 to TRBJ2-5; D call uncertain. The V gene lost 3 bases and the J gene lost 3 bases, with 14 bases spanning the gap. CDR1 is KGHSH, CDR2 LQKENI, per germline. This CDR3 is built from 15 residues. In nucleotides, the CDR3 is TGTGCCAGCTCACCCCCCCGGGCGGCAAAAGAGACCCAGTACTTC. This encodes CASSPPRAAKETQYF.

The chain joins TRBV5-1 to TRBJ2-5; D may match TRBD1 or TRBD2 (5 bases each). Trimming took off 0 bases at V and 5 bases at J, with 23 bases between the two ends. The CDR3 has 18 amino acids. Germline assignment: CDR1 SGHRS and CDR2 YFSETQ. CDR3: CASSLDTRGAALGETQYF. CDR3 DNA: TGCGCCAGCAGCTTGGATACGAGAGGGGCGGCCCTCGGGGAGACCCAGTACTTC.

This chain links TRBV5-1 with TRBJ1-1, with TRBD1 matching 11 bases. Germline CDR1 is SGHRS and CDR2 is YFSETQ. V lost 1 base to trimming and J lost 3 bases; unmatched junction nucleotides: 8. CDR3 length equals 17 residues. CDR3 nucleotide sequence: TGCGCCAGCAGCTTGCTTCGGACAGGGGGCGGTGACACTGAAGCTTTCTTT. Protein: CASSLLRTGGGDTEAFF.

This chain joins TRBV6-5 and TRBJ2-1, with 9 nucleotides matching TRBD2. Germline V gene lookup returns CDR1 MNHEY and CDR2 SVGAGI. Trimming cost V 8 bases and J 5 bases; bases outside gene matches: 4. The CDR3 has 13 amino acids. The CDR3 here is CASQLAGHNEQFF. The CDR3 bases are TGTGCCAGCCAACTAGCGGGCCACAATGAGCAGTTCTTC.

The genes are TRBV18 and TRBJ1-1; TRBD1 agrees at 11 bases. The germline V gene encodes CDR1 KGHSH and CDR2 LQKENI. The CDR3 has 16 amino acids. Trimming at V came to 7 bases and at J to 0 bases, leaving 7 bases not matched to a gene. The CDR3 DNA reads as TGTGCCAGCTTCCTAGGACAGGGGGCCTTGAACACTGAAGCTTTCTTT. It yields the protein CASFLGQGALNTEAFF.

This rearrangement joins TRBV2 to TRBJ2-5; D not resolved. Germline CDR1 SNHLY, CDR2 FYNNEI. V shed 7 bases and J shed 2 bases, with 17 bases lying between them. CDR3 length equals 15 residues. The CDR3 region is CASTGRASIQETQYF. The DNA of the CDR3 is TGTGCCAGCACTGGCCGGGCATCAATACAAGAGACCCAGTACTTC. The variable domain in full, completed from reference TRBV2 and TRBJ2-5, reads EPEVTQTPSHQVTQMGQEVILRCVPISNHLYFYWYRQILGQKVEFLVSFYNNEISEKSEIFDDQFSVERPDGSNFTLKIRSTKLEDSAMYFCASTGRASIQETQYFGPGTRLLVL.

The chain joins TRBV25-1 to TRBJ2-7, with 7 bases aligning to TRBD1. V trimming: 9 bases; J trimming: 2 bases; junction bases outside the gene matches: 10. CDR1 is MGHDK and CDR2 is SYGVNS in the germline V gene. This CDR3 contains 14 residues. The CDR3 sequence: CARIGTVSPYEQYF. In nucleotides, the CDR3 is TGTGCCAGGATAGGGACAGTCAGCCCCTACGAGCAGTACTTC.

The chain uses TRBV15 and TRBJ2-2; a weak D match, TRBD2 (5 bases). Trimming shortened V by 5 bases and J by 1 base, and 20 bases separated the two germline ends. Germline V gene sequence: CDR1 LNHNV, CDR2 YYDKDF (reference sequence). The CDR3 loop spans 18 amino acids. The CDR3 DNA follows: TGTGCCACCAGCCCTCACCTTTCGGGGAGTAGGAACACCGGGGAGCTGTTTTTT. The encoded protein is CATSPHLSGSRNTGELFF.

The J gene is TRBJ2-3, the V gene TRBV7-9; D is ambiguous. This CDR3 region has 10 residues. Trimming stripped 5 bases from V and 7 bases from J, with 4 bases between. Germline-derived CDR1 and CDR2 are SEHNR and FQNEAQ (reference sequence). CDR3 sequence: CASSSNTQYF. The DNA of the CDR3 is TGTGCCAGCAGCAGTAATACGCAGTATTTT.

The chain uses TRBV2 and TRBJ2-5; tentatively, D is TRBD2 (6 bases). The germline CDR1 and CDR2 sequences are SNHLY and FYNNEI. The CDR3 sequence is 13 residues long. V was cut by 5 bases and J by 5 bases, with 12 bases left in between. The CDR3: CASSPTSAETQYF. The DNA of the CDR3 is TGTGCCAGCAGTCCGACTAGTGCGGAGACCCAGTACTTC.

The chain is built from TRBV4-2 and TRBJ1-1, with D possibly TRBD1 on 6 matching bases. The CDR3 sequence is 13 residues long. Trimming stripped 8 bases from V and 5 bases from J, with 15 bases between. CDR1 and CDR2 from the germline V gene are LGHNA and YNFKEQ. CDR3 coding DNA: TGTGCCAGCGGGAAGGACAGAGGGACTGAAGCTTTCTTT. Its protein is CASGKDRGTEAFF.

V is TRBV4-1 and J is TRBJ2-1; weak D call: TRBD2 (5 bases). V was shortened by 8 bases and J by 5 bases, with 13 bases between the two germline ends. CDR1 is MGHRA, CDR2 YSYEKL, per germline. The CDR3 consists of 13 residues. CDR3 region: CASARGLDNEQFF. CDR3 in DNA: TGCGCCAGCGCGCGAGGGCTGGACAATGAGCAGTTCTTC.